The next 11 T cell receptor beta chains were all read from a single sample in a study of relationships among human T cell subsets (dated by TCRdb to the early 2010s). Library preparation used multiplex PCR. Instrument used: 454 GS FLX. TCR alpha and beta CDR3 regions were amplified from mRNA by semiquantitative ARM-PCR. In ARM-PCR, tagged nested gene-specific primers were used first, and communal superprimers then performed exponential amplification. TCRdb trimmed the raw reads at Q25, called clones with MiXCR and kept productive beta chains. Records with the same CDR3 protein are collapsed into one entry carrying the most frequent genes and DNA. This sample comprises 2,800 or so distinct CDR3 sequences, around 80% of them detected only once. The ten largest make up 15% to 20% of the sample. The sample was total T cells sorted from blood. The cell subset or site label corresponds to: CD3+ T cells in general. The receptors come from a man aged 35 to 55 in good health.

The CDR3 protein is CASSPVHTGAVNEQFF. As DNA, the CDR3 is TGTGCCAGCAGTCCTGTTCATACAGGGGCGGTCAATGAGCAGTTCTTC. The chain is built from TRBV28 and TRBJ2-1; 7 bases map to TRBD1. CDR3 length: 16 residues. Trimming took 5 bases from V and 6 from J; bases not matched to a gene: 13. Germline V gene lookup returns CDR1 MDHEN and CDR2 SYDVKM.

The rearrangement uses TRBV20-1 and TRBJ2-7, with a possible D match to TRBD2 (5 bases). Germline V gene sequence: CDR1 DFQATT, CDR2 SNEGSKA (reference sequence). This CDR3 is 13 amino acids long. The V end was cut by 8 bases, the J end by 3 bases, with 17 bases between. For the CDR3, the DNA is TGCAGTCTACAGACCCCTGACTACTACGAGCAGTACTTC. Its translation is CSLQTPDYYEQYF.

This clonotype was found a few times. The chain combines TRBV5-1 with TRBJ2-7; no reliable D call. Trimming removed 2 bases from V and 3 bases from J, with 15 bases in between. Germline CDR1 reads SGHRS; CDR2 reads YFSETQ. This CDR3 has 15 amino acids. CDR3 sequence (DNA): TGCGCCAGCAGCTTCGACTTCCCTCCCAGCTACGAGCAGTACTTC. Translation: CASSFDFPPSYEQYF.

This chain uses TRBV10-3 with TRBJ1-1; perhaps TRBD1 as D (5 bases). The CDR3 spans 14 residues. Germline values: CDR1 ENHRY, CDR2 SYGVKD. V gave up 7 bases and J gave up 0 bases, with 12 bases separating them. CDR3 in DNA: TGTGCCATCAAGATCGACAGCATGAACACTGAAGCTTTCTTT. It codes for CAIKIDSMNTEAFF.

The rearrangement links TRBV5-1 to TRBJ2-7, with D perhaps assigned TRBD1 or TRBD2 (5 bases each). The V end was cut by 0 bases, the J end by 4 bases, with 14 bases between. CDR1 and CDR2 from the germline V gene are SGHRS and YFSETQ. This CDR3 is built from 15 residues. CDR3 in DNA: TGCGCCAGCAGCTTGGGTCAGGGAGAGGGATACGAGCAGTACTTC. This sequence encodes CASSLGQGEGYEQYF.

This clonotype was counted a few times. The chain carries TRBV28 and TRBJ2-5, with D unclear. The V end was cut by 2 bases, the J end by 2 bases, with 6 bases between. Germline assignment: CDR1 MDHEN and CDR2 SYDVKM. The CDR3 runs to 13 residues. The CDR3 region has the DNA TGTGCCAGCAGTTTACCAGTTCAAGAGACCCAGTACTTC. Encoded protein: CASSLPVQETQYF.

This chain joins TRBV7-9 and TRBJ1-2; the D is unclear. The CDR3 has 10 residues. V was cut by 4 bases and J by 4 bases, with 1 base left in between. The germline CDR1 and CDR2 sequences are SEHNR and FQNEAQ (reference sequence). CDR3 coding DNA: TGTGCCAGCAGCTCCTATGGCTACACCTTC. Its protein product is CASSSYGYTF.

This chain connects TRBV5-1 to TRBJ1-1, with no clear D. This CDR3 is built from 11 residues. Per germline, CDR1 SGHRS and CDR2 YFSETQ. The V end was cut by 6 bases, the J end by 2 bases, with 5 bases between. The CDR3 is CASKVNTEAFF. In DNA form, the CDR3 reads TGCGCCAGCAAAGTCAACACTGAAGCTTTCTTT.

Only a few counts were recorded for this clonotype. In this CDR3 the conserved last residue, phenylalanine or tryptophan, is missing, so a read error is likely. The rearrangement uses TRBV28 and TRBJ1-2; D remains ambiguous. Looked up from germline, CDR1 is MDHEN and CDR2 is SYDVKM. Trimming removed 1 base at V and 3 bases at J, with 6 bases between. The CDR3 has 13 amino acids. The CDR3 DNA is TGTGCCAGCAGTTTATTCCAAGACTATGGCTACACCTCC. Amino acids: CASSLFQDYGYTS.

This chain connects TRBV10-1 to TRBJ2-1, with 12 nucleotides matching TRBD2. There are 16 residues in the CDR3. The V and J ends lost 9 bases and 6 bases, in that order; junction bases with no gene match: 12. Germline V gene lookup returns CDR1 WNHNN and CDR2 SYGVQD (reference sequence). CDR3 amino acids: CARKRTSGNVCNEQFF. CDR3 DNA sequence: TGCGCCAGAAAGCGGACTAGCGGGAATGTTTGCAATGAGCAGTTCTTC.

This clonotype was seen once. This chain links TRBV13 with TRBJ2-4, with TRBD1 matching over 7 bases. The germline V gene has CDR1 PRHDT and CDR2 FYEKMQ (reference sequence). The CDR3 is made up of 14 amino acids. J was trimmed by 7 bases and V by 6 bases; bases with no gene match: 9. CDR3 bases: TGTGCCAGCAGGAAAGACAGGGTCGGGAACATTCAGTACTTC. Amino acids: CASRKDRVGNIQYF.